The rows below give T cell receptor beta chains drawn from one sample of a study of CD8 T cells in Susac syndrome. TCRdb re-derived calls from the immunoSEQ multiplex PCR reads in MiXCR, one entry per CDR3 protein. Of 120,000 or so distinct CDR3 sequences detected, less than 95% appear once; the ten largest clones hold roughly 0.095%. The sequencing input was CD4+ T cells from PBMCs. All receptors come from a human donor in good health. The CDR3 runs from the conserved cysteine through the conserved F or W. The D gene is left open where the match is weak. Size is omitted from some rows. Given values are once, few, many or a class for expanded clones.

j_gene,v_gene,d_gene,abundance,CDR3nt,CDR3aa
TRBJ1-1,TRBV3-1,NA,NA,TGTGCCAGCAGCCAGGTACAGAACACTGAAGCTTTCTTT,CASSQVQNTEAFF
TRBJ1-4,TRBV3-1,TRBD1,NA,TGTGCCAGCAGCCAATCCAGGGGGGAAAAACTGTTTTTT,CASSQSRGEKLFF
TRBJ2-7,TRBV7-9,NA,NA,TGTGCCAGCAGCCGCCCCTCCTCCTACGAGCAGTACTTC,CASSRPSSYEQYF
TRBJ1-4,TRBV12-3/TRBV12-4,TRBD1,NA,TGTGCCAGCAGTGGGACAGGGAAACTGTTTTTT,CASSGTGKLFF
TRBJ2-7,TRBV5-1,NA,NA,TGCGCCAGCAGCCCCGGACTTGGTATGAGGGGCTCCTACGAGCAGTACTTC,CASSPGLGMRGSYEQYF
TRBJ2-2,TRBV6-5,NA,NA,TGTGCCAGCAGTACGACGTGGGGGTCCGGGGAGCTGTTTTTT,CASSTTWGSGELFF
TRBJ2-5,TRBV3-1,NA,NA,TGTGCCAGCAGCCAAGACCCGGGACCACCGTACCAAGAGACCCAGTACTTC,CASSQDPGPPYQETQYF
TRBJ2-7,TRBV28,NA,NA,TGTGCCAGCAGTTTATGGCCCGTGGGCTACGAGCAGTACTTC,CASSLWPVGYEQYF
TRBJ2-5,TRBV5-6,TRBD1,NA,TGTGCCAGCAGCTTGGGGGGGACAGAGCAAGAGACCCAGTACTTC,CASSLGGTEQETQYF
TRBJ2-7,TRBV29-1,TRBD2,once,TGCAGCGTCGGGGTCCTAGCGGGCCACTACGAGCAGTACTTC,CSVGVLAGHYEQYF
TRBJ2-3,TRBV24-1,NA,few,TGTGCCACCAGCCCAGGGGAGGGGCCCACAGATACGCAGTATTTT,CATSPGEGPTDTQYF
TRBJ1-1,TRBV6-6,NA,NA,TGTGCCAGCAGTTGGGGTAAGAACACTGAAGCTTTCTTT,CASSWGKNTEAFF
TRBJ2-1,TRBV3-1,NA,NA,TGTGCCAGCAGCCATCAAAATCGGGGGAAGACTAGTGAGTACAATGAGCAGTTCTTC,CASSHQNRGKTSEYNEQFF
TRBJ2-7,TRBV13,TRBD2,NA,TGTGCCAGCAGCTTAGGGGACACGGGAGGCCCGGGAGGGGAGCAGTACTTC,CASSLGDTGGPGGEQYF
TRBJ2-3,TRBV20-1,NA,NA,TGCAGTGTCCGAACTCTACGGGCCACAGATACGCAGTATTTT,CSVRTLRATDTQYF
TRBJ2-7,TRBV5-1,TRBD1,NA,TGCGCCAGCAGCTTGGAGGGACAGGCTCATTACGAGCAGTACTTC,CASSLEGQAHYEQYF
TRBJ2-2,TRBV6-6,NA,NA,TGTGCCAGCAGGCAACGGGTCCAGAACACCGGGGAGCTGTTTTTT,CASRQRVQNTGELFF
TRBJ2-1,TRBV9,NA,NA,TGTGCCAGCAGCGTAGGACAGGCAAACTACAATGAGCAGTTCTTC,CASSVGQANYNEQFF
TRBJ1-1,TRBV14,NA,few,TGTGCCAGCAGCCAGTTGAGGGACACTGAAGCTTTCTTT,CASSQLRDTEAFF
TRBJ1-5,TRBV18,NA,NA,TGTGCCAGCTCACCACCGGGAGGGACGGAGCCCCAGCATTTT,CASSPPGGTEPQHF
TRBJ1-5,TRBV6-6,NA,NA,TGTGCCAGCAGTGGCAGCCCAGAACAGCCCCAGCATTTT,CASSGSPEQPQHF
TRBJ1-6,TRBV4-3,NA,once,TGCGCCAGCAGCCAAGTCACATTGGATAATTCACCCCTCCACTTT,CASSQVTLDNSPLHF